Listed below are T cell receptor beta chains from one sample, sequenced in a study of blood T cell repertoires in COVID-19. The protocol was immunoSEQ multiplex PCR, while the TCRdb copy is restricted to in-frame clones and leaves out a portion. The sample consists of approximately 29,000 clones, 85% to 90% of them appearing once. What was sequenced was peripheral blood. The receptors were gathered from a man in his 70s with active COVID-19. CDR3s include the opening cysteine and the closing phenylalanine or tryptophan. The order of the fields is clone size, D gene, J gene, V gene, CDR3 protein, CDR3 DNA. A D gene is named only where the DNA matches it firmly. The size of a clone is reported for some rows only, either as once, few or many, or as a class for expanded clones.

clone size: NA; D gene: NA; J gene: TRBJ2-7; V gene: TRBV18; CDR3 protein: CASSPRSRDKGSYEQYF; CDR3 DNA: TGTGCCAGCTCACCCCGCTCCAGGGACAAGGGCTCCTACGAGCAGTACTTC
clone size: few; D gene: TRBD1; J gene: TRBJ1-2; V gene: TRBV18; CDR3 protein: CASSPGRGHDYGYTF; CDR3 DNA: TGTGCCAGCTCACCCGGCAGGGGGCACGACTATGGCTACACCTTC
clone size: once; D gene: TRBD1; J gene: TRBJ2-5; V gene: TRBV5-5; CDR3 protein: CASSTYGQGFAETQYF; CDR3 DNA: TGTGCCAGCAGTACCTACGGACAGGGGTTTGCGGAGACCCAGTACTTC
clone size: NA; D gene: NA; J gene: TRBJ2-1; V gene: TRBV11-2; CDR3 protein: CASSLINNEQFF; CDR3 DNA: TGTGCCAGCAGCTTAATTAACAATGAGCAGTTCTTC
clone size: NA; D gene: NA; J gene: TRBJ1-1; V gene: TRBV15; CDR3 protein: CATSRDRAAGAFF; CDR3 DNA: TGTGCCACCAGCAGAGATCGGGCCGCGGGAGCTTTCTTT
clone size: NA; D gene: TRBD1; J gene: TRBJ2-5; V gene: TRBV18; CDR3 protein: CASSPQGTVGETQYF; CDR3 DNA: TGTGCCAGCTCACCACAGGGGACAGTCGGAGAGACCCAGTACTTC
clone size: NA; D gene: TRBD1; J gene: TRBJ2-1; V gene: TRBV3-1/TRBV3-2; CDR3 protein: CASSPRQGSAAHNEQFF; CDR3 DNA: TGTGCCAGCAGCCCCCGACAGGGCAGCGCGGCCCACAATGAGCAGTTCTTC
clone size: NA; D gene: NA; J gene: TRBJ2-3; V gene: TRBV5-4; CDR3 protein: CASSLAGSTDTQYF; CDR3 DNA: TGTGCCAGCAGCCTAGCCGGGTCCACAGATACGCAGTATTTT
clone size: NA; D gene: TRBD2; J gene: TRBJ2-7; V gene: TRBV28; CDR3 protein: CASSTRAGPGFDEQYF; CDR3 DNA: TGTGCCAGCAGTACCCGAGCGGGACCTGGGTTTGACGAGCAGTACTTC
clone size: once; D gene: NA; J gene: TRBJ2-3; V gene: TRBV5-1; CDR3 protein: CASSVQLTLTDTQYF; CDR3 DNA: TGCGCCAGCAGCGTCCAACTAACTCTCACAGATACGCAGTATTTT
clone size: NA; D gene: TRBD1; J gene: TRBJ1-1; V gene: TRBV5-5; CDR3 protein: CASSLAFSGTGGPFTEAFF; CDR3 DNA: TGTGCCAGCAGCTTGGCCTTCTCCGGGACAGGGGGGCCTTTCACTGAAGCTTTCTTT
clone size: few; D gene: TRBD1; J gene: TRBJ1-1; V gene: TRBV7-9; CDR3 protein: CASSPTGVNTEAFF; CDR3 DNA: TGTGCCAGCAGCCCTACAGGGGTGAACACTGAAGCTTTCTTT
clone size: NA; D gene: TRBD2; J gene: TRBJ2-7; V gene: TRBV13; CDR3 protein: CASSKLAGGHYEQYF; CDR3 DNA: TGTGCCAGCAGCAAACTAGCGGGAGGGCACTACGAGCAGTACTTC
clone size: NA; D gene: NA; J gene: TRBJ2-2; V gene: TRBV9; CDR3 protein: CASSVDGGELFF; CDR3 DNA: TGTGCCAGCAGCGTAGACGGCGGGGAGCTGTTTTTT
clone size: NA; D gene: TRBD1; J gene: TRBJ1-5; V gene: TRBV29-1; CDR3 protein: CSVRQGGNQPQHF; CDR3 DNA: TGCAGCGTCCGACAGGGTGGCAATCAGCCCCAGCATTTT
clone size: NA; D gene: TRBD1; J gene: TRBJ2-1; V gene: TRBV5-1; CDR3 protein: CASSSGTGTYNEQFF; CDR3 DNA: TGCGCCAGCAGCTCCGGGACAGGGACCTACAATGAGCAGTTCTTC
clone size: NA; D gene: NA; J gene: TRBJ1-1; V gene: TRBV5-1; CDR3 protein: CASSLDGDYRTEAFF; CDR3 DNA: TGCGCCAGCAGCTTGGATGGTGACTATCGGACTGAAGCTTTCTTT
clone size: once; D gene: NA; J gene: TRBJ2-3; V gene: TRBV27; CDR3 protein: CASSPGRGDTQYF; CDR3 DNA: TGTGCCAGCAGTCCCGGGAGAGGAGATACGCAGTATTTT
clone size: NA; D gene: NA; J gene: TRBJ1-1; V gene: TRBV13; CDR3 protein: CASSLGHTLEEAFF; CDR3 DNA: TGTGCCAGCAGCTTAGGACACACTTTGGAGGAAGCTTTCTTT
clone size: few; D gene: NA; J gene: TRBJ1-6; V gene: TRBV25-1; CDR3 protein: CASSVGGDNSPLHF; CDR3 DNA: TGTGCCAGCAGCGTTGGGGGGGATAATTCACCCCTCCACTTT
clone size: NA; D gene: NA; J gene: TRBJ2-5; V gene: TRBV20-1; CDR3 protein: CSARDAGAQYF; CDR3 DNA: TGCAGTGCTAGAGATGCAGGGGCCCAGTACTTC
clone size: NA; D gene: NA; J gene: TRBJ1-5; V gene: TRBV7-9; CDR3 protein: CASSPGVGPSNQPQHF; CDR3 DNA: TGTGCCAGCAGCCCGGGGGTAGGTCCAAGCAATCAGCCCCAGCATTTT
clone size: NA; D gene: TRBD2; J gene: TRBJ2-6; V gene: TRBV27; CDR3 protein: CASSLGLAGVDGANVLTF; CDR3 DNA: TGTGCCAGCAGTTTAGGGCTAGCGGGAGTCGATGGGGCCAACGTCCTGACTTTC
clone size: NA; D gene: NA; J gene: TRBJ2-3; V gene: TRBV5-1; CDR3 protein: CASSRGFTDTQYF; CDR3 DNA: TGCGCCAGCAGCCGAGGGTTCACAGATACGCAGTATTTT
clone size: NA; D gene: TRBD1; J gene: TRBJ2-5; V gene: TRBV5-6; CDR3 protein: CASSGAGTGDQETQYF; CDR3 DNA: TGTGCCAGCAGCGGAGCCGGGACAGGGGACCAAGAGACCCAGTACTTC
clone size: NA; D gene: NA; J gene: TRBJ1-1; V gene: TRBV5-6; CDR3 protein: CASSFNPPGGGELNTEAFF; CDR3 DNA: TGTGCCAGCAGCTTTAATCCACCGGGAGGGGGTGAATTGAACACTGAAGCTTTCTTT
clone size: NA; D gene: TRBD1; J gene: TRBJ2-2; V gene: TRBV9; CDR3 protein: CASSVGQGKTGELFF; CDR3 DNA: TGTGCCAGCAGCGTCGGACAGGGTAAAACCGGGGAGCTGTTTTTT
clone size: NA; D gene: TRBD1; J gene: TRBJ2-3; V gene: TRBV18; CDR3 protein: CASSPGQTDTQYF; CDR3 DNA: TGTGCCAGCTCCCCGGGACAGACAGATACGCAGTATTTT
clone size: NA; D gene: NA; J gene: TRBJ2-2; V gene: TRBV7-8; CDR3 protein: CASSLLTVDTGELFF; CDR3 DNA: TGTGCCAGCAGCCTCCTCACGGTAGACACCGGGGAGCTGTTTTTT
clone size: few; D gene: NA; J gene: TRBJ2-1; V gene: TRBV25-1; CDR3 protein: CASSWGGASVREQFF; CDR3 DNA: TGTGCCAGCAGCTGGGGAGGTGCCTCTGTTCGTGAGCAGTTCTTC
clone size: NA; D gene: TRBD2; J gene: TRBJ2-5; V gene: TRBV5-1; CDR3 protein: CASSSGLAGAGETQYF; CDR3 DNA: TGCGCCAGCAGCTCGGGACTAGCGGGAGCGGGAGAGACCCAGTACTTC
clone size: NA; D gene: NA; J gene: TRBJ2-2; V gene: TRBV19; CDR3 protein: CASNSRGGTGELFF; CDR3 DNA: TGTGCCAGTAATAGCAGGGGTGGCACCGGGGAGCTGTTTTTT
clone size: NA; D gene: TRBD2; J gene: TRBJ2-3; V gene: TRBV7-8; CDR3 protein: CASSLVVAGGGTDTQYF; CDR3 DNA: TGTGCCAGCAGCTTAGTAGTAGCGGGAGGGGGCACAGATACGCAGTATTTT
clone size: NA; D gene: TRBD2; J gene: TRBJ2-2; V gene: TRBV10-3; CDR3 protein: CAISELGTSGTGELFF; CDR3 DNA: TGTGCCATCAGTGAGTTGGGGACTAGCGGAACCGGGGAGCTGTTTTTT
clone size: NA; D gene: NA; J gene: TRBJ2-2; V gene: TRBV9; CDR3 protein: CASSSLLYTGELFF; CDR3 DNA: TGTGCCAGCAGCAGCCTATTGTACACCGGGGAGCTGTTTTTT
clone size: NA; D gene: NA; J gene: TRBJ1-1; V gene: TRBV6-6; CDR3 protein: CASSKDRQNTEAFF; CDR3 DNA: TGTGCCAGCAGCAAGGACAGACAGAACACTGAAGCTTTCTTT
clone size: NA; D gene: NA; J gene: TRBJ2-1; V gene: TRBV4-3; CDR3 protein: CASSQGTMSSYNEQFF; CDR3 DNA: TGCGCCAGCAGCCAAGGGACAATGAGCTCCTACAATGAGCAGTTCTTC
clone size: NA; D gene: TRBD1; J gene: TRBJ1-5; V gene: TRBV19; CDR3 protein: CASSGTGNGQPQHF; CDR3 DNA: TGTGCCAGTAGTGGGACAGGGAATGGTCAGCCCCAGCATTTT
clone size: NA; D gene: NA; J gene: TRBJ2-3; V gene: TRBV6-1; CDR3 protein: CASSEVVGAVVADTQYF; CDR3 DNA: TGTGCCAGCAGTGAAGTGGTGGGAGCGGTTGTGGCAGATACGCAGTATTTT
clone size: NA; D gene: TRBD2; J gene: TRBJ2-7; V gene: TRBV6-5; CDR3 protein: CASGRTSGFYEQYF; CDR3 DNA: TGTGCCAGCGGACGGACTAGCGGATTCTACGAGCAGTACTTC
clone size: NA; D gene: NA; J gene: TRBJ2-1; V gene: TRBV9; CDR3 protein: CASSVAVDNEQFF; CDR3 DNA: TGTGCCAGCAGCGTAGCCGTCGACAATGAGCAGTTCTTC
clone size: NA; D gene: NA; J gene: TRBJ1-6; V gene: TRBV6-5; CDR3 protein: CASRSVGGHSPLHF; CDR3 DNA: TGTGCCAGCAGAAGTGTGGGGGGACATTCACCCCTCCACTTT
clone size: few; D gene: NA; J gene: TRBJ1-2; V gene: TRBV24-1; CDR3 protein: CATSDERNYGYTF; CDR3 DNA: TGTGCCACCAGTGATGAGCGGAACTATGGCTACACCTTC
clone size: NA; D gene: TRBD2; J gene: TRBJ2-1; V gene: TRBV5-4; CDR3 protein: CASSLGLAGGNEQFF; CDR3 DNA: TGTGCCAGCAGCCTGGGACTAGCGGGAGGTAATGAGCAGTTCTTC
clone size: few; D gene: NA; J gene: TRBJ2-1; V gene: TRBV7-8; CDR3 protein: CASSLGGIEQFF; CDR3 DNA: TGTGCCAGCAGCTTAGGAGGGATTGAGCAGTTCTTC
clone size: NA; D gene: NA; J gene: TRBJ2-1; V gene: TRBV15; CDR3 protein: CATSRAHSGEQFF; CDR3 DNA: TGTGCCACCAGCAGGGCCCATAGCGGAGAGCAGTTCTTC
clone size: once; D gene: NA; J gene: TRBJ2-1; V gene: TRBV7-2; CDR3 protein: CASSPASSYNEQFF; CDR3 DNA: TGTGCCAGCAGCCCAGCGAGCTCCTACAATGAGCAGTTCTTC
clone size: NA; D gene: NA; J gene: TRBJ2-7; V gene: TRBV29-1; CDR3 protein: CSVEGPGAYEQYF; CDR3 DNA: TGCAGCGTTGAGGGGCCGGGGGCCTACGAGCAGTACTTC